Shown below are 11 T cell receptor beta chains from a single sample sequenced in a study of cytomegalovirus exposure and HLA in healthy donors. This table comes from immunoSEQ multiplex PCR, and its TCRdb copy is limited to in-frame clones, with some not included. The data show around 230,000 clones, 70% to 90% seen once. The material sequenced was PBMCs. The receptors stem from a young woman in good health and CMV-seropositive.

The J gene is TRBJ2-7, the V gene TRBV4-2; maybe TRBD1 (6 bases). Germline lookup yields CDR1 LGHNA and CDR2 YNFKEQ. The CDR3 length is 16 residues. V lost 2 bases and J 5 bases, leaving 19 bases between the germline ends. CDR3 amino acids: CASSQLTGYDVHEQYF. DNA of the CDR3: TGTGCCAGCAGCCAACTTACAGGGTACGACGTCCACGAGCAGTACTTC.

The chain couples TRBV7-2 to TRBJ2-7; 9 bases line up with TRBD1. CDR1 and CDR2 from the germline V gene are SGHTA and FQGNSA. CDR3 length: 15 amino acids. Trimming cost V 4 bases and J 2 bases; bases outside gene matches: 6. This CDR3 reads CASSWPGQGTYEQYF. The CDR3 DNA reads TGTGCCAGCAGCTGGCCAGGACAGGGGACCTACGAGCAGTACTTC.

The CDR3 sequence: CASRPGTGEPEAFF. DNA of the CDR3: TGTGCCAGCAGGCCCGGGACAGGAGAGCCTGAAGCTTTCTTT. This chain joins TRBV7-9 and TRBJ1-1; 8 bases line up with TRBD1. Germline trimming cut 6 bases from V and 6 bases from J; bases unmatched to any gene: 9. This CDR3 is built from 14 residues. The germline gives CDR1 SEHNR, CDR2 FQNEAQ (reference sequence).

This clone showed up just once. The chain uses TRBV15 and TRBJ2-1; 7 bases line up with TRBD2. The V segment lost 0 bases and the J segment 10 bases; nucleotides outside the gene matches: 9. Germline lookup yields CDR1 LNHNV and CDR2 YYDKDF (reference sequence). The CDR3 runs 15 residues. The CDR3, as DNA: TGTGCCACCAGCAGAGACTCCATAAGAGCGGGGGAGCAGTTCTTC. Amino acids: CATSRDSIRAGEQFF.

The rearrangement joins TRBV15 to TRBJ2-3; 10 bases are a match to TRBD2. Germline CDR1 is LNHNV and CDR2 is YYDKDF (reference sequence). The CDR3 runs to 16 residues. Trimming took 0 bases from V and 6 from J; bases not matched to a gene: 6. CDR3 amino acids: CATSRDRASGSDTQYF. CDR3 DNA sequence: TGTGCCACCAGCAGAGATCGGGCTAGCGGGAGTGATACGCAGTATTTT.

The CDR3 loop is CASGERLAENTYNEQFF. Here the CDR3 DNA reads TGTGCCAGCGGGGAGCGGCTAGCGGAAAATACTTACAATGAGCAGTTCTTC. The genes are TRBV27 and TRBJ2-1, with 7 bases aligning to TRBD2. Unmatched junction bases numbered 17, after V lost 8 bases and J lost 4 bases. The CDR3 has 17 residues. Germline V CDR1 and CDR2: MNHEY, SMNVEV (reference sequence).

The chain is built from TRBV28 and TRBJ1-2, with 7 bases lining up with TRBD1. J was trimmed by 3 bases and V by 4 bases; bases with no gene match: 11. The CDR3 runs to 16 residues. Germline assignment: CDR1 MDHEN and CDR2 SYDVKM. The CDR3 DNA follows: TGTGCCAGCAGTTACCGGGACAGCTTCGCGGACTATGGCTACACCTTC. It is translated as CASSYRDSFADYGYTF.

The chain links TRBV28 to TRBJ1-4; 8 positions agree with TRBD1. The CDR3 spans 16 residues. Losses at the gene ends were 4 bases for V and 6 bases for J; bases not matched to a gene: 10. CDR1 MDHEN and CDR2 SYDVKM come from the germline V gene. CDR3 sequence reads: CASSSPRGQEDEKLFF. CDR3 bases: TGTGCCAGCAGTTCCCCTAGGGGACAGGAAGATGAAAAACTGTTTTTT.

V gene TRBV28 combines with J gene TRBJ2-7; 7 bases map to TRBD1. This CDR3 contains 12 residues. Germline lookup yields CDR1 MDHEN and CDR2 SYDVKM. After removal of 5 bases from V and 5 bases from J, the junction contained 3 bases not matched to a gene. Here the CDR3 reads CASSRTGHEQYF. In nucleotides, the CDR3 is TGTGCCAGCAGTCGGACAGGTCACGAGCAGTACTTC.

V is TRBV19 and J is TRBJ2-7; TRBD2 matches at 11 bases. The length of the CDR3 is 16 residues. J was trimmed by 3 bases and V by 5 bases; bases with no gene match: 9. CDR1 LNHDA and CDR2 SQIVND come from the germline V gene (reference sequence). The CDR3 reads CASSPGTSGGGYEQYF. The CDR3 region has the DNA TGTGCCAGTAGTCCAGGGACTAGCGGAGGAGGCTACGAGCAGTACTTC.

The V gene is TRBV6-5, the J gene TRBJ2-7; TRBD2 is a possible D gene (6 bases). Trimming removed 0 bases from V and 6 bases from J, with 15 bases in between. The CDR3 has 15 amino acids. Germline loops: CDR1 MNHEY, CDR2 SVGAGI. The CDR3: CASSYSNLVGGEQYF. DNA of the CDR3: TGTGCCAGCAGTTACTCGAATCTTGTGGGGGGCGAGCAGTACTTC.